This paragraph covers one T cell receptor beta chain sequence. Antigen unknown. Some second doses came at about 4 weeks and others at about 12 weeks; these were pooled. This sample was taken from a study of T cell responses to AZD1222 COVID-19 vaccine. Whole-study findings and limits: Distributed over spike, vaccine-associated CD4 TCRs predominated at 160-218 and 743-854. The peak T cell response came first, and repertoires were sampled only after it. Only a handful of AZD1222 recipients were seropositive at baseline.

The CDR3 sequence is 17 residues long. V lost 3 bases and J lost 3; bases outside the gene matches: 9. The V gene's germline CDR1 is MNHNS and CDR2 SASEGT. Some clones are missing from TCRdb's copy, which holds only in-frame ones; the method was immunoSEQ multiplex PCR. The sample lists approximately 180,000 clones, approximately 90% occurring once. The source of this sequence is an adult who received the AZD1222 COVID-19 vaccine. This sample comprised peripheral blood, obtained 28 days after the second AZD1222 dose. The rearrangement links TRBV6-1 to TRBJ2-7, with 12 bases fitting TRBD2. The CDR3 region has the DNA TGTGCCAGCAGTGAGCTACCCCGGACTAGCGGGAACTACGAGCAGTACTTC. Translating it yields CASSELPRTSGNYEQYF.